In this sample, the clone carrying this TCR beta chain turned up many times. The sample is drawn from a study of T cells in Graves' hyperthyroidism and ophthalmopathy. From germline, CDR1 is SEHNR and CDR2 FQNEAQ (reference sequence). Trimming stripped 3 bases from V and 6 bases from J, with 10 bases between. This CDR3 region has 13 residues. Researchers took RNA transcripts and amplified the TCR beta CDR3 regions from them. During a first-round RT-PCR of the TCR CDR3, the HTBI primer set was used. MiXCR was run by TCRdb on the multiplex PCR reads, yielding one entry per CDR3 protein. The sample shows fewer than 650,000 distinct CDR3 sequences, 14% of them seen only once.

Sample: blood. The TCR sequence derives from a young woman with Graves' ophthalmopathy. The V call is TRBV7-9, the J call TRBJ2-3; unclear D gene. The CDR3 DNA reads as TGTGCCAGCAGCTTTGAAACCAGTGATACGCAGTATTTT. Its protein product is CASSFETSDTQYF.